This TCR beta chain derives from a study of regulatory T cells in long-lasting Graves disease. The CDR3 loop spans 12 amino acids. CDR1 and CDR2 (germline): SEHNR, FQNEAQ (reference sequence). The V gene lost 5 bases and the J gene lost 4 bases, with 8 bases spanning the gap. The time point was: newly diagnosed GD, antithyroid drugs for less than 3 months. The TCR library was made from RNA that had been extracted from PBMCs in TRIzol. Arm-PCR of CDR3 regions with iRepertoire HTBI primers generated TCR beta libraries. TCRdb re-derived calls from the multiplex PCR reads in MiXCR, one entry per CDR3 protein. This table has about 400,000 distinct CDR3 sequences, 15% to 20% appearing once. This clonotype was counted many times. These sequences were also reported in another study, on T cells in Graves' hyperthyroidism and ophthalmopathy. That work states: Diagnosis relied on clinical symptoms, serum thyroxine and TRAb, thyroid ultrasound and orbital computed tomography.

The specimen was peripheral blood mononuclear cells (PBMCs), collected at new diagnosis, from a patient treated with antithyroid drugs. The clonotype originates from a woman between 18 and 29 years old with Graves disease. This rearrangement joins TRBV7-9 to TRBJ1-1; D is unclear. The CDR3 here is CASSLPPTEAFF. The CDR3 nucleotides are TGTGCCAGCAGCCTTCCTCCCACTGAAGCTTTCTTT.